Listed below are T cell receptor beta chains from one sample, sequenced in a study of T cells in Graves' hyperthyroidism and ophthalmopathy. MiXCR, applied by TCRdb to the multiplex PCR reads, yields one record per CDR3 protein. The data show around 350,000 distinct CDR3 sequences, less than 15% seen once. Sequenced material: blood. These receptors were taken from a woman aged 18 to 35 with Graves' hyperthyroidism. The CDR3 runs from the conserved cysteine through the conserved F or W. D genes are given only for firm matches. Not all rows give a size; the values are once, few, many and, for expanded clones, a class.

>TRBV9|NA|NA|TRBJ2-6
CASSVESGANVLTF
TGTGCCAGCAGCGTAGAGTCTGGGGCCAACGTCCTGACTTTC
>TRBV12-3/TRBV12-4|many|NA|TRBJ1-4
CASSSYTGVVNEKLFF
TGTGCCAGCAGTTCTTATACCGGGGTCGTTAATGAAAAACTGTTTTTT
>TRBV9|many|NA|TRBJ2-3
CASSADNTDTQYF
TGTGCCAGCAGCGCCGACAACACAGATACGCAGTATTTT
>TRBV28|many|NA|TRBJ2-7
CASTNPGAPYEQYF
TGTGCCAGCACCAATCCGGGAGCCCCCTACGAGCAGTACTTC
>TRBV7-9|few|NA|TRBJ2-1
CASSLDTRTVSEQFF
TGTGCCAGCAGCTTAGACACCCGGACAGTTTCGGAGCAGTTCTTC
>TRBV6-2/TRBV6-3|NA|NA|TRBJ2-3
CASSGTTDTQYF
TGTGCCAGCAGTGGAACAACAGATACGCAGTATTTT
>TRBV12-3/TRBV12-4|few|NA|TRBJ2-4
CASSLAPGALFKNIQYF
TGTGCCAGCAGTTTAGCGCCGGGGGCCCTATTCAAAAACATTCAGTACTTC
>TRBV7-2|NA|TRBD2|TRBJ2-7
CASSTTSGSFAGSYEQYF
TGTGCCAGCAGCACGACTAGCGGGAGTTTCGCGGGCTCCTACGAGCAGTACTTC
>TRBV13|many|NA|TRBJ1-4
CASSLDVSEKLFF
TGTGCCAGCAGCTTAGATGTTTCTGAAAAACTGTTTTTT
>TRBV4-1|few|NA|TRBJ1-1
CASRGLGTMNTEAFF
TGCGCCAGCAGGGGGCTGGGGACCATGAACACTGAAGCTTTCTTT
>TRBV12-3/TRBV12-4|many|TRBD1|TRBJ1-5
CASRGTGNSNQPQHF
TGTGCCAGCAGAGGGACAGGGAATAGCAATCAGCCCCAGCATTTT
>TRBV2|many|NA|TRBJ2-2
CASIRGETGELFF
TGTGCCAGCATAAGGGGAGAGACCGGGGAGCTGTTTTTT
>TRBV28|many|TRBD2|TRBJ2-5
CASTLLAGVQETQYF
TGTGCCAGCACCCTACTAGCGGGGGTTCAAGAGACCCAGTACTTC
>TRBV20-1|few|TRBD2|TRBJ2-1
CSANNLAGSYNEQFF
TGCAGTGCTAACAATTTAGCGGGTTCCTACAATGAGCAGTTCTTC
>TRBV13|many|NA|TRBJ2-5
CASSPPRRAGLETQYF
TGTGCCAGCAGCCCACCCAGGAGAGCAGGTTTAGAGACCCAGTACTTC
>TRBV27|many|NA|TRBJ1-1
CASSLSTVRGVMNTEAFF
TGTGCCAGCAGTTTATCGACTGTGAGGGGAGTCATGAACACTGAAGCTTTCTTT
>TRBV19|NA|NA|TRBJ2-7
CASSMGASYEQYF
TGTGCCAGTAGTATGGGGGCCTCCTACGAGCAGTACTTC
>TRBV10-3|few|TRBD1|TRBJ1-4
CAISGGPTGGGEKLFF
TGTGCCATCAGTGGGGGCCCAACAGGGGGCGGCGAAAAACTGTTTTTT
>TRBV20-1|many|TRBD2|TRBJ2-3
CSATPTSGRADTQYF
TGCAGTGCCACCCCGACTAGCGGGCGGGCAGATACGCAGTATTTT
>TRBV28|many|NA|TRBJ1-2
CASSFPGRILYGYTF
TGTGCCAGCTCTTTCCCGGGACGGATTCTCTATGGCTACACCTTC
>TRBV5-5|NA|TRBD1|TRBJ2-1
CASSWDRGPRDEQFF
TGTGCCAGCAGCTGGGACAGGGGGCCTAGGGATGAGCAGTTCTTC
>TRBV7-3|many|NA|TRBJ2-7
CASSSSPGHEQYF
TGTGCCAGCAGCTCCTCTCCGGGGCACGAGCAGTACTTC
>TRBV6-5|NA|NA|TRBJ2-5
CASSYVEGGETQYF
TGTGCCAGCAGTTACGTAGAGGGGGGGGAGACCCAGTACTTC
>TRBV29-1|NA|NA|TRBJ2-1
CSVGSAGSYNEQFF
TGCAGCGTTGGAAGTGCAGGCTCCTACAATGAGCAGTTCTTC
>TRBV20-1|many|NA|TRBJ1-4
CSARQGLNEKLFF
TGCAGTGCTAGGCAGGGACTAAATGAAAAACTGTTTTTT
>TRBV2|many|NA|TRBJ2-7
CASSRFSYEQYF
TGTGCCAGCAGCCGATTCTCCTACGAGCAGTACTTC
>TRBV5-5|many|TRBD1|TRBJ1-1
CASRSTGVLNTEAFF
TGTGCCAGCAGGTCCACAGGGGTCCTGAACACTGAAGCTTTCTTT